Each of the 24 T cell receptor beta chains below was sequenced from the same sample in a study of shared clonotypes between healthy human individuals. Measured with immunoSEQ multiplex PCR; TCRdb has only the in-frame clones, and not every one. This table has approximately 2,000,000 clones, 92% appearing once. Sequencing was carried out using naive CD4+ T cells from PBMCs. Noted subset: CD45RA+ positively selected. The receptors here all came from a man aged 18 to 30 in good health. Some clones in this sample may be carry-over from other donors' samples.

The chain carries TRBV18 and TRBJ1-3, with D maybe TRBD1 (5 bases). The V gene lost 2 bases and the J gene lost 0 bases, with 8 bases spanning the gap. CDR1 and CDR2 from the germline V gene are KGHSH and LQKENI. The CDR3 covers 15 residues. In DNA form, the CDR3 reads TGTGCCAGCTCACCAGGGGGGATCTCTGGAAACACCATATATTTT. Translated: CASSPGGISGNTIYF.

The J gene is TRBJ1-5, the V gene TRBV2; D unclear. CDR3 length: 13 residues. Germline lookup yields CDR1 SNHLY and CDR2 FYNNEI. V was pared by 5 bases and J by 0 bases, with 5 bases between. The CDR3: CASSRISNQPQHF. CDR3 bases: TGTGCCAGCAGTAGGATTAGCAATCAGCCCCAGCATTTT.

This chain connects TRBV28 to TRBJ2-2, with 9 bases fitting TRBD1. With V trimmed by 6 bases and J by 5 bases, 16 bases remained unmatched. This CDR3 contains 18 residues. From germline, CDR1 is MDHEN and CDR2 SYDVKM. The CDR3 bases are TGTGCCAGCAGACCCCCGGGACAGGGTCTAGGCGTAACCGGGGAGCTGTTTTTT. Translating it yields CASRPPGQGLGVTGELFF.

This clone was detected once. The V and J genes are TRBV28 and TRBJ2-7, with D possibly matching TRBD2 (6 bases). Germline V gene sequence: CDR1 MDHEN, CDR2 SYDVKM. The germline V and J ends were trimmed by 4 bases and 6 bases, with 10 bases remaining between them. The length of the CDR3 is 12 residues. The CDR3 region is CASSSPSAEQYF. The DNA of the CDR3 is TGTGCCAGCAGTTCTCCTAGCGCCGAGCAGTACTTC.

The rearrangement links TRBV5-1 to TRBJ1-2, with 9 bases identical to TRBD1. This CDR3 has 13 residues. Germline CDR1 is SGHRS and CDR2 is YFSETQ. V trimming: 4 bases; J trimming: 6 bases; junction bases outside the gene matches: 4. The CDR3 sequence is CASSEDRGDGYTF. The CDR3 DNA follows: TGCGCCAGCAGCGAGGACAGGGGTGATGGCTACACCTTC.

This chain uses TRBV28 with TRBJ2-3; D is perhaps TRBD1 or TRBD2 (6 bases each). CDR1 MDHEN and CDR2 SYDVKM come from the germline V gene. Trimming removed 11 bases at V and 0 bases at J, with 9 bases between. The CDR3 totals 12 residues. CDR3 bases: TGTGCCGGAGGGGGGAGCACAGATACGCAGTATTTT. It translates to CAGGGSTDTQYF. The full variable domain, with the rest looked up from reference TRBV28 and TRBJ2-3, is DVKVTQSSRYLVKRTGEKVFLECVQDMDHENMFWYRQDPGLGLRLIYFSYDVKMKEKGDIPEGYSVSREKKERFSLILESASTNQTSMYLCAGGGSTDTQYFGPGTRLTVL.

Only one count was recorded for this clone. Other DNA sequences in this sample translate to the same CDR3. The V gene is TRBV2, the J gene TRBJ2-5; D remains unclear. Trimming took 6 bases from V and 2 from J, leaving 7 bases between them. This CDR3 is built from 12 residues. Germline V lookup: CDR1 SNHLY, CDR2 FYNNEI. As DNA, the CDR3 is TGTGCCAGCAGGGGCAGACAAGAGACCCAGTACTTC. It encodes CASRGRQETQYF.

The J gene is TRBJ2-2, the V gene TRBV7-9; D uncertain. CDR1 SEHNR and CDR2 FQNEAQ come from the germline V gene (reference sequence). V was shortened by 3 bases and J by 7 bases, with 9 bases between the two germline ends. The CDR3 length is 13 residues. CDR3 loop: CASSLGRGGELFF. The CDR3 bases are TGTGCCAGCAGCTTGGGTCGTGGCGGGGAGCTGTTTTTT.

This CDR3 is CASSGLPSSGQYF. As DNA, the CDR3 is TGTGCCAGCAGTGGTCTCCCCTCTTCGGGGCAGTACTTC. This chain links TRBV2 with TRBJ2-7; the D is unclear. The V gene's germline CDR1 is SNHLY and CDR2 FYNNEI. The CDR3 extends over 13 amino acids. Trimming pared 4 bases from V and 9 bases from J, leaving 16 bases between.

V and J are TRBV10-3 and TRBJ2-1, with D uncertain. CDR1 is ENHRY and CDR2 is SYGVKD in the germline V gene. V was pared by 2 bases and J by 0 bases, with 14 bases between. This CDR3 comprises 17 residues. CDR3 sequence reads: CAISEPPYMSSYNEQFF. Here the CDR3 DNA reads TGTGCCATCAGTGAGCCCCCTTATATGAGCTCCTACAATGAGCAGTTCTTC.

The V call is TRBV9, the J call TRBJ2-2; either TRBD1 or TRBD2 may fit D (5 bases each). The V and J ends lost 4 bases and 3 bases respectively, with 16 bases between them. The CDR3 has 16 residues. CDR1 is SGDLS, CDR2 YYNGEE, per germline. The CDR3 DNA reads as TGTGCCAGCAGCCCACCGGGAATGGGGGACACCGGGGAGCTGTTTTTT. Amino acids: CASSPPGMGDTGELFF.

The V and J genes are TRBV11-3 and TRBJ1-5, with 8 bases lining up with TRBD1. This CDR3 is 16 amino acids long. With V trimmed by 3 bases and J by 6 bases, 10 bases remained unmatched. Germline-derived CDR1 and CDR2 are SGHNT and YENEEA. CDR3: CASSFPDRVNSQPQHF. The CDR3 coding sequence is TGTGCCAGCAGCTTCCCGGACAGGGTTAATAGTCAGCCCCAGCATTTT. The full variable domain, in which reference TRBV11-3 and TRBJ1-5 provide the parts outside the CDR3, is EAGVVQSPRYKIIEKKQPVAFWCNPISGHNTLYWYLQNLGQGPELLIRYENEEAVDDSQLPKDRFSAERLKGVDSTLKIQPAELGDSAVYLCASSFPDRVNSQPQHFGDGTRLSIL.

This chain links TRBV4-3 with TRBJ2-3; 14 bases align to TRBD2. Trimming took 4 bases from V and 4 from J; bases not matched to a gene: 10. Per the germline V gene, CDR1 is LGHNA and CDR2 is YSLEER. The CDR3 sequence is 18 residues long. The CDR3 reads CASSPGLAGDFGADTQYF. The CDR3 nucleotides read TGCGCCAGCAGCCCGGGACTAGCGGGAGATTTCGGAGCAGATACGCAGTATTTT.

The V and J genes are TRBV5-1 and TRBJ2-1, with TRBD1 matching 10 bases. The germline V gene has CDR1 SGHRS and CDR2 YFSETQ. With V trimmed by 3 bases and J by 8 bases, 11 bases remained unmatched. The CDR3 runs 16 residues. In nucleotides, the CDR3 is TGCGCCAGCAGCTCGCCGGGACAGGGGTTCCCGGATGAGCAGTTCTTC. Translated: CASSSPGQGFPDEQFF.

V gene TRBV11-3 combines with J gene TRBJ2-4; possible D gene TRBD1, 6 bases. This CDR3 region has 13 residues. V was trimmed by 3 bases and J by 4 bases, leaving 7 bases between them. Germline CDR1 reads SGHNT; CDR2 reads YENEEA. The CDR3, as DNA: TGTGCCAGCAGCTTTACAGGGAAAAACATTCAGTACTTC. Amino acids: CASSFTGKNIQYF.

This sequence joins TRBV4-1 and TRBJ2-3; D is undetermined. This CDR3 has 14 residues. From germline, CDR1 is MGHRA and CDR2 YSYEKL. The V gene lost 1 base and the J gene lost 3 bases, with 8 bases spanning the gap. CDR3 sequence: CASSQARSTDTQYF. CDR3 bases: TGCGCCAGCAGCCAAGCCCGATCGACAGATACGCAGTATTTT.

The chain couples TRBV6-5 to TRBJ2-3; weak D call: TRBD2 (5 bases). V was trimmed by 2 bases and J by 4 bases, leaving 16 bases between them. This CDR3 has 16 residues. Germline CDR1 reads MNHEY; CDR2 reads SVGAGI. The CDR3 bases are TGTGCCAGCAGTTACACTAGTTCCGGTCACGCAGATACGCAGTATTTT. Translated: CASSYTSSGHADTQYF.

The chain links TRBV30 to TRBJ2-7; TRBD2 matches at 11 bases. Germline values: CDR1 GTSNPN, CDR2 SVGIG (reference sequence). J gave up 2 bases and V 5 bases, and 8 bases lay outside the gene matches. The CDR3 extends over 15 amino acids. The CDR3 DNA follows: TGTGCCTGGCAGATAGCGGGAGGGGGGGCCTACGAGCAGTACTTC. It is translated as CAWQIAGGGAYEQYF.

The chain links TRBV10-3 to TRBJ2-7, with a possible D match to TRBD1 (6 bases). Trimming left V 4 bases short and J 5 bases short, with 18 bases between. Germline V gives CDR1 ENHRY, CDR2 SYGVKD. The CDR3 has 15 amino acids. CDR3 sequence reads: CAISGRAPTGNEQYF. In DNA form, the CDR3 reads TGTGCCATCAGTGGAAGAGCTCCGACAGGCAACGAGCAGTACTTC.

V and J are TRBV7-2 and TRBJ2-3; TRBD2 matches at 15 bases. From germline, CDR1 is SGHTA and CDR2 FQGNSA. V was clipped by 5 bases and J by 6 bases; unmatched bases: 6. This CDR3 is 16 amino acids long. The CDR3 is CASSVGLAGGSDTQYF. CDR3 DNA: TGTGCCAGCAGCGTGGGACTAGCGGGAGGCTCCGATACGCAGTATTTT.

The rearrangement uses TRBV6-6 and TRBJ1-2; D unresolved. The V end lost 6 bases, the J end lost 1 base, and 15 bases lay between the germline ends. CDR1 MNHNY and CDR2 SVGAGI come from the germline V gene (reference sequence). This CDR3 is built from 15 residues. The CDR3 DNA reads TGTGCCAGCAGCCCTCCCGGGCAGGTTAACTATGGCTACACCTTC. Amino acid sequence: CASSPPGQVNYGYTF.

This sequence joins TRBV5-1 and TRBJ2-6, with 7 bases lining up with TRBD1. The CDR3 sequence is 17 residues long. The ends lost 5 bases at V and 0 bases at J; junction bases unmatched: 8. Germline-derived CDR1 and CDR2 are SGHRS and YFSETQ. CDR3: CASRLGTVSSGANVLTF. The DNA for the CDR3 is TGCGCCAGCAGGCTCGGGACAGTAAGCTCTGGGGCCAACGTCCTGACTTTC.

The V gene is TRBV19, the J gene TRBJ1-5, with D possibly being TRBD1 (6 bases). This CDR3 contains 15 residues. CDR1 LNHDA and CDR2 SQIVND come from the germline V gene (reference sequence). V was shortened by 6 bases and J by 4 bases, with 16 bases between the two germline ends. The CDR3 DNA is TGTGCCAGTAGAGATTCAGGGGTACGGAATCAGCCCCAGCATTTT. It yields the protein CASRDSGVRNQPQHF.

The gene calls are TRBV15 and TRBJ2-3, with D unresolved. From germline, CDR1 is LNHNV and CDR2 YYDKDF (reference sequence). The CDR3 has 15 residues. Trimming took off 1 base at V and 1 base at J, with 9 bases between the two ends. In DNA, the CDR3 is TGTGCCACCAGCAGAGGCGCTAGGGGCACAGATACGCAGTATTTT. This sequence encodes CATSRGARGTDTQYF.